This note documents a single T cell receptor (beta chain) sequence. This clone was counted between two and nine times. Its target antigen remains unknown. No much larger clone is present one base from it, and per-base qualities are unavailable. These data are taken from a study of cytomegalovirus exposure and HLA in healthy donors (dated by TCRdb to the late 2010s). About the study as a whole: According to an earlier analysis of a few hundred of the donors, roughly 180 million T cells yielded over 90 million unique TCR beta sequences and 276 Gb of sequence data. Because of strong linkage in the cohort, roughly five DR-DQ haplotypes were treated as single units for association and clustering. HLA typing included class I and class II loci at four-digit resolution. Every repertoire in the discovery cohort had been generated on one and the same sequencing platform. To study patterns of TCR occurrence, a later analysis re-analyzed previously published TCR beta repertoires from around 670 donors and added high-resolution HLA genotyping. Donor age, sex, ethnicity and CMV serostatus were collected together with the repertoire data. Using immunosequencing, the study profiled T cell repertoires from roughly 650 subjects and related those repertoires to cytomegalovirus serostatus. Genome-wide SNP genotypes for about 60% of the roughly 700 donors were used in a later genetic analysis, which treated that subset as a discovery cohort. To predict cytomegalovirus infection status, the study brought together high-throughput TCR immunosequencing, statistical association of individual TCRs with disease status, and machine learning. Of the roughly 400 genotyped donors, less than 90% were placed in the genetic ancestry cluster associated with self-reported Caucasian donors. On average, 235,054 unique TCR beta nucleotide sequences were sequenced per donor among a few hundred genotyped donors of the cohort, with roughly 18% of those sequences being non-productive. The study was designed to test whether signatures of past pathogen exposure could be identified by cataloging public T cell receptors. Typing coverage differed by locus: A, B, C, DRB1 and DQB1 were typed in roughly 629-640 donors, DQA1 in approximately 520, DPA1 in some 610, and DPB1 in just under 480. In addition to the first cohort of 500 to 850 subjects, a separate validation cohort of approximately 130 different subjects was used. About 310 gigabases of sequencing data and tens of millions of unique TCR sequences were included in an early release covering around 600 HLA-typed donors. The later analysis used no new phenotypic data to find candidate immune exposures, relying instead on TCR beta sequences and their occurrence across donors. An earlier analysis of 587 of the donors used high-throughput TCR beta sequencing to judge whether each TCR beta V gene segment behaved as functional or pseudogenic. General findings and caveats noted by the study authors: A later analysis found that most CMV-associated TCR beta chains appeared HLA-restricted, with HLA associations seemingly driven largely by CMV exposure. Sequencing depth was assumed to be roughly uniform across donors in the presence/absence analyses, though that assumption may not hold. Specific HLA alleles were associated with roughly 17,000 TCR beta sequences at a false discovery rate of 0.05 in a later analysis. In a later analysis, HLA-associated TCR beta chains showed more clonal expansion and lower generation probabilities than non-associated chains that were equally common. In vitro tests confirmed that a few of the cytomegalovirus-associated TCR beta chains recognize cytomegalovirus antigens. The classifier was reported to diagnose cytomegalovirus status with high specificity and sensitivity in both the original cohort and the validation cohort. Seventeen rarely observed V segments, including chromosome 9 orphons, were excluded from the earlier analysis of some 590 of the donors because counts were too low. The authors suggested that the approach could potentially be extended to other disease states and immunological phenotypes. Across donors, most TCR sequences were observed very rarely, whereas some public TCRs were present in many individuals. When HLA alleles, especially DR and DQ, strongly co-occurred, attributing TCR associations to individual alleles was difficult. According to a later analysis, parvovirus B19, influenza, CMV and Epstein-Barr virus appeared linked to several top co-occurrence clusters. A cluster of highly shared sequence variants was judged likely to represent a technical artifact of the sequencing pipeline. Because HLA typing was unavailable for some donors at each locus, only the typed subset was used in association tests. Linkage disequilibrium might explain the correlated functional status among segregating V segments, but an unknown experimental factor could not be excluded. A further reported finding was that TCR beta sequences accurately predicted the HLA-A and HLA-B alleles for most subjects in the first cohort. Immune exposure information for the cohort was limited to CMV serostatus. In a later genetic analysis, a missense DCLRE1C variant was associated with V-gene and J-gene trimming of TCR beta chains, and the association was replicated in an independent cohort. An earlier analysis of several hundred of the donors showed that most TCR beta V segments appeared in productive rearrangements either about 90% or about 30% of the time, which broadly matched IMGT annotations. In this cohort, only TCR beta chains were sequenced, and detectable features were limited by the absence of alpha or paired-chain data. In the study, approximately 150 TCR beta chains were listed as associated with cytomegalovirus. According to a later genetic analysis, donors in an Asian-associated ancestry cluster had fewer N-insertions in productive TCRs than the approximately 630-donor mean. A later analysis found that TCR association rates varied across HLA loci, with DRB1 alleles showing the most associated TCRs and HLA-C alleles the fewest.

The cohort comprised 666 healthy bone marrow donors. Cohort members were all nominally healthy when sampled, although unrecorded immune exposures were likely present. The donor tested CMV seronegative and was one of the 352 seronegative cohort members. Each donor provided a peripheral blood sample, and peripheral blood mononuclear cells were used for TCR beta sequencing. Genomic DNA extraction from the blood cell samples was performed with the Qiagen DNeasy Blood Extraction Kit. Library preparation was by the immunoSEQ multiplex PCR assay. A mixture of 60 forward primers for TCR Vbeta segments and 13 reverse primers for TCR Jbeta segments was used in the multiplex PCR. The CDR3 region of rearranged TCR beta genes was amplified from genomic DNA with a multiplex PCR assay. On the Illumina HiSeq System, the amplified TCR beta libraries were sequenced as 87-base-pair reads. As for the authors' bioinformatics: A later analysis tallied roughly 80 million unique TCR beta chains across the 700 or so repertoires, and some 10 million of those chains were shared by two or more donors. To remove PCR and sequencing errors, raw reads were error-corrected and collapsed into unique sequences using a nearest-neighbor algorithm that merged closely related sequences. Alignment of CDR3 sequences to IMGT reference sequences was used to assign V, D and J gene segments. For a sequence to be retained, a match of at least six nucleotides to both a V gene segment and a J gene segment was required. A rearrangement was called productive if the CDR3 had no stop codons and remained in frame with V and J, and every other rearrangement was called non-productive. CDR3 was defined by IMGT convention, running from the second conserved V-encoded cysteine to the conserved J-encoded phenylalanine. The earlier analysis of 450 to 750 of the donors excluded any sequence lacking an unambiguous match to a single V gene segment. In an earlier analysis of a few hundred of the donors, V segments were called functional above 56.7% productive rearrangements and were called segregating when the between-donor standard deviation exceeded 5%. A statistical classification framework was developed to diagnose cytomegalovirus status using the catalog of TCR beta chain sequences. A later analysis assigned V and J genes by comparing TCR nucleotide sequences with IMGT/GENE-DB human TR gene sequences. Using the TCRdist pipeline, a later analysis assigned CDR3 sequences along with most-parsimonious VDJ recombination scenarios. In a later analysis, each TCR beta chain was defined by its CDR3 amino acid sequence together with its V-gene family, and reads lacking a unique V-gene family were excluded. As a way to deal with suspected cross-contamination and a sequencing artifact, a later analysis dropped 450 to 700 nucleotide sequences that were highly shared and had low generation probability. In a later analysis, a clonal expansion index for each public chain was calculated from normalized within-repertoire ranks of inferred template counts. A later analysis computed generation probabilities with a VDJ recombination model fitted to out-of-frame rearrangements, and checked the results against IGoR. A later analysis scored TCR-TCR, TCR-HLA and TCR-CMV co-occurrence with hypergeometric tests, applying a repertoire-size bias correction to TCR pairs. False discovery rates were estimated in a later analysis by permuting HLA or CMV assignments 20 times. In a later analysis, co-occurring TCRs were grouped using DBSCAN, and TCRdist sequence similarity was added for clustering within HLA-allele-positive subsets. For co-occurrence clustering, repertoires with fewer than 30,000 or more than 120,000 public chains were excluded, along with four to six repertoires with anomalous nucleotide sharing. TCRdb's version of the immuneACCESS table is confined to in-frame rearrangements and falls short of the full clone set. An unresolved V gene accounts for under half of the shortfall where checked; the remainder is of unknown origin. The D gene and trimming were derived from the DNA, and the V and J assignments and clone size from that table. Recorded for this sample are some 160,000 clones; 65% to 85% of them occurred a single time. The top ten clonotypes cover approximately 1.5% of the sample.

The clonotype comes from a woman under 30 in good health and CMV-seronegative. The sequenced material came from PBMCs.

The CDR3 is CASHIGTSTNYGYTF. Here is the DNA: TGTGCCAGCCATATTGGGACTTCGACTAACTATGGCTACACCTTC. The V and J segments used are TRBV19 and TRBJ1-2, and TRBD1 may be the D gene, going by 5 matching bases. For CDR1 and CDR2, the germline V gene (reference sequence) lists LNHDA and SQIVND. Trimming removed 9 bases from V and 0 bases from J, leaving 17 bases between the germline ends. The CDR3 has 15 amino acids, counting the end cysteine and phenylalanine. The only DNA kept is the CDR3, 45 bases in frame from the first base.